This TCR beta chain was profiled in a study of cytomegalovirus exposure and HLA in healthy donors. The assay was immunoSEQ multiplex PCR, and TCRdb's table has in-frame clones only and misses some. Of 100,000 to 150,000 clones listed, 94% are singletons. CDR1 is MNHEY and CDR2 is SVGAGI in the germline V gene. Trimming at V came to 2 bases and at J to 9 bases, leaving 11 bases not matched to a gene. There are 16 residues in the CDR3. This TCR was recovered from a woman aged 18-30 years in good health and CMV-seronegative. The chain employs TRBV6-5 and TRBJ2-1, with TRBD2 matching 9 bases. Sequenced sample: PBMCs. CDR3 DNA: TGTGCCAGCAGTTACACTCGGGCTAGCGGGATGGGTGAGCAGTTCTTC. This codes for CASSYTRASGMGEQFF.